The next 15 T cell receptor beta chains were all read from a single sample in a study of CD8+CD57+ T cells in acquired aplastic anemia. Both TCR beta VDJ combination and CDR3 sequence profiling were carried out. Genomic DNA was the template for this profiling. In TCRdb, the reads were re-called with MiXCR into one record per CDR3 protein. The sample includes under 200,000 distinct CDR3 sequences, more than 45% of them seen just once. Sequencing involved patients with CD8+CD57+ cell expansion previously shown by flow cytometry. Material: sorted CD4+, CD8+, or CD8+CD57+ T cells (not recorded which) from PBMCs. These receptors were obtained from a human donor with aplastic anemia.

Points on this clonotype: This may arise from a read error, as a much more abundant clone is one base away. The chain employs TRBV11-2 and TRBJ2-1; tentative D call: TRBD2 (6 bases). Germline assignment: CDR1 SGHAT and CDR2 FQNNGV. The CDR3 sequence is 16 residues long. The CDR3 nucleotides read TGTGCCAGCAGCTTTTCCTCGGGAGAACCCTACAATGAGCAGCTCTTC. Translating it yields CASSFSSGEPYNEQLF. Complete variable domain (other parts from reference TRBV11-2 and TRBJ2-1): EAGVAQSPRYKIIEKRQSVAFWCNPISGHATLYWYQQILGQGPKLLIQFQNNGVVDDSQLPKDRFSAERLKGVDSTLKIQPAKLEDSAVYLCASSFSSGEPYNEQLFGPGTRLTVL.

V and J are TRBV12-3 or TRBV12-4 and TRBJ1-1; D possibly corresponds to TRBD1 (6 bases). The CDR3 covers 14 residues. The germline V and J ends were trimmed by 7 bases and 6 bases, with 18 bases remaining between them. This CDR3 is CASNPRGKRAEAFF. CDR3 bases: TGTGCCAGCAATCCCAGGGGCAAGAGGGCTGAAGCTTTCTTT.

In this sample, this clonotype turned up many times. CDR3 in amino acids: CASSLDPSGTGEGYTF. The CDR3 DNA follows: TGTGCCAGCAGCTTAGATCCGTCCGGGACAGGGGAAGGCTACACCTTC. The V gene is TRBV11-2, the J gene TRBJ1-2, with TRBD1 identical over 10 bases. Trimming cost V 0 bases and J 8 bases; bases outside gene matches: 9. Looked up from germline, CDR1 is SGHAT and CDR2 is FQNNGV. The CDR3 sequence is 16 residues long.

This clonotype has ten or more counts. CDR3 region: CATSDPSRRSSYEQYV. In DNA, the CDR3 is TGTGCCACCAGTGACCCCTCGCGGAGGAGCTCCTACGAGCAGTACGTC. The rearrangement uses TRBV24-1 and TRBJ2-7; D perhaps matches TRBD2 (5 bases). Germline CDR1 is KGHDR and CDR2 is SFDVKD. Trimming pared 4 bases from V and 0 bases from J, leaving 15 bases between. This CDR3 comprises 16 residues.

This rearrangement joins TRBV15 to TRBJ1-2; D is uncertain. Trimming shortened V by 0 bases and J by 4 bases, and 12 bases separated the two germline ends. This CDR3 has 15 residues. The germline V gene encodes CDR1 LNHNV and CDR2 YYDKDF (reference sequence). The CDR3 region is CATSREVGMLYGYTF. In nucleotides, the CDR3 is TGTGCCACCAGCAGAGAAGTCGGGATGCTCTATGGCTACACCTTC.

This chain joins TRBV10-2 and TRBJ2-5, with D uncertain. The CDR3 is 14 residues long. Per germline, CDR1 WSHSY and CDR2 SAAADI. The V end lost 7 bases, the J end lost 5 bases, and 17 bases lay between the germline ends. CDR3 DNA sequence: TGCGCCAGCAAAAGCAGTCCTAGACGGGAGACCCAGTACTTC. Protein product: CASKSSPRRETQYF.

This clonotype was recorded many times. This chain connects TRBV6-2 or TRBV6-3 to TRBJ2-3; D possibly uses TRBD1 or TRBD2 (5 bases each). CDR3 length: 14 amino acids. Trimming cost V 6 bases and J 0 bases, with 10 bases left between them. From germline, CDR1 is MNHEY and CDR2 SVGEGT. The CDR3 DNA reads TGTGCCAGCAGCCTGGGGGTCAGCACAGATACGCAGTATTTT. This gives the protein CASSLGVSTDTQYF.

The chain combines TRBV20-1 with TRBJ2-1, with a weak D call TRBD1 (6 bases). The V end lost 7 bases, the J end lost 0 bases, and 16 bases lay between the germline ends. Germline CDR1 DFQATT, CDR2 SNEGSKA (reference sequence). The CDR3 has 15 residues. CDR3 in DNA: TGCAGTGTTCCAGGGGACGGTAGCTCCTACAATGAGCAGTTCTTC. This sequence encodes CSVPGDGSSYNEQFF.

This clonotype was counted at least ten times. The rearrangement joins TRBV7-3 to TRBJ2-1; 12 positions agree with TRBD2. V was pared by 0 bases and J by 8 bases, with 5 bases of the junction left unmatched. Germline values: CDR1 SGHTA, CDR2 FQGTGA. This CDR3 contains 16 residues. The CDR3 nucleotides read TGTGCCAGCAGCTTAACCTCGACTAGCGGGAGTTATGAGCAGTTCTTC. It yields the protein CASSLTSTSGSYEQFF.

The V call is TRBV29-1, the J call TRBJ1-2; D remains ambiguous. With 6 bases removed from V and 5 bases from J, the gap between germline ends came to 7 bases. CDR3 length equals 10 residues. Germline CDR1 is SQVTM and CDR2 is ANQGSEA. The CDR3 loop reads CSVPGYGYTF. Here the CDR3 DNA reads TGCAGCGTACCCGGATATGGCTACACCTTC.

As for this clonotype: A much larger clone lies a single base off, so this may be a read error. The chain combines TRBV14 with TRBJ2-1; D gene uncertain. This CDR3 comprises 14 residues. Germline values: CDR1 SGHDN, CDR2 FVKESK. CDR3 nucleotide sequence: TGTGCCAGCAGCCTCTCCCTCTCCCACAATGAGCAGTTCTTC. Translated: CASSLSLSHNEQFF.

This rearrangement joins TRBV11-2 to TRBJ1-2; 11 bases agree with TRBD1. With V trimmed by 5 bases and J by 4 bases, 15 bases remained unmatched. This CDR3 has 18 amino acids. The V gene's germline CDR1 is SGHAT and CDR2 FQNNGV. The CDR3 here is CASSLRDRGRIAPYGYTF. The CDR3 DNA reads TGTGCCAGCAGCCTCCGGGACAGGGGGAGGATTGCCCCCTATGGCTACACCTTC.

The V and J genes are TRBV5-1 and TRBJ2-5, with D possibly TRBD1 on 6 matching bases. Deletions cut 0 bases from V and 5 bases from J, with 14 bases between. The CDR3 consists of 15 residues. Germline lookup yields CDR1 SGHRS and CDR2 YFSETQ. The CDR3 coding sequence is TGCGCCAGCAGCTTGGTAGCAGGGGACGTGGAGACCCAGTACTTC. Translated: CASSLVAGDVETQYF. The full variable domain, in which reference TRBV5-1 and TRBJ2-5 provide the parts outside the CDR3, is KAGVTQTPRYLIKTRGQQVTLSCSPISGHRSVSWYQQTPGQGLQFLFEYFSETQRNKGNFPGRFSGRQFSNSRSEMNVSTLELGDSALYLCASSLVAGDVETQYFGPGTRLLVL.

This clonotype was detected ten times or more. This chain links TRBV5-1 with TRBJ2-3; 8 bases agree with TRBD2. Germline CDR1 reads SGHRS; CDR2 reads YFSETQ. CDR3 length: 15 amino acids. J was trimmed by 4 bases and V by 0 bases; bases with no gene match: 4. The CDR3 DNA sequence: TGCGCCAGCAGCTTGGACGGGGGGGCAGCAGATACGCAGTATTTT. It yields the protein CASSLDGGAADTQYF.

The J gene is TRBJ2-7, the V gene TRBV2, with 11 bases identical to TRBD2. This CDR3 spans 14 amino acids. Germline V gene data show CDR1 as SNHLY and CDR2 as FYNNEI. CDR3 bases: TGTGCCAGCACGTTAGCGGGAGGGAGCTACGGGCAGTACGTC. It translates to CASTLAGGSYGQYV.